This T cell receptor (beta chain) was identified in a study of tumor and adjacent non-tumor tissue in lung cancer. Three rounds of nested PCR, following a modified ARM-PCR protocol, produced the TCRbeta library. A single record per CDR3 protein comes from TCRdb applying MiXCR to the multiplex PCR reads. Among more than 120,000 distinct CDR3 sequences, approximately 66% were seen once, and the ten largest hold around a sixth. Only a few counts were recorded for this clonotype. Germline V lookup: CDR1 SGHNT, CDR2 YYREEE (reference sequence). CDR3 length equals 15 residues. V lost 2 bases to trimming and J lost 8 bases; unmatched junction nucleotides: 9. RNA was extracted from bulk tissue without any cell sorting.

Sequencing was done on a sample of lung tumor tissue. The clonotype was recovered from a man in his sixties with small cell lung cancer. This rearrangement joins TRBV5-4 to TRBJ1-4, with 7 bases matching TRBD1. The CDR3, as DNA: TGTGCCAGCAGCTTCGACAGGGCTAAGGAGGAAAAACTGTTTTTT. Residues: CASSFDRAKEEKLFF.